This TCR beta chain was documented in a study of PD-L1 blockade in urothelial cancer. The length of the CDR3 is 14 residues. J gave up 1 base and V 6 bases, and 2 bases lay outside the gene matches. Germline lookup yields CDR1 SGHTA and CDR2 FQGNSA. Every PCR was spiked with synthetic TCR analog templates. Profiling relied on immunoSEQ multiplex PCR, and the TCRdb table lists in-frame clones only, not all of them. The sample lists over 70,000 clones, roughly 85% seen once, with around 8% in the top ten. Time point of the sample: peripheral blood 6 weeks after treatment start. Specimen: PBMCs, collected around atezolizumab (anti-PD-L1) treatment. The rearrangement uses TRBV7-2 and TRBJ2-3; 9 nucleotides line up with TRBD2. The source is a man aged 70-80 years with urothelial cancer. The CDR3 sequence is CASSGLARTDTQYF. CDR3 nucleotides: TGTGCCAGCAGTGGACTAGCGCGCACAGATACGCAGTATTTT.